This TCR beta chain was found in a study of blood T cell repertoires in COVID-19. Measured with immunoSEQ multiplex PCR; TCRdb has only the in-frame clones, and not every one. The sample contains 100,000 or so clones, about 86% of which appear only once. Participants came from about two dozen US areas, aged about 18 to 89 years. Cohort placement rested on clinical history that participants reported themselves. V lost 6 bases and J 3 bases, leaving 14 bases between the germline ends. The CDR3 length is 15 residues. Germline CDR1 reads MDHEN; CDR2 reads SYDVKM. The sequenced sample consisted of PBMCs or T cells enriched from blood (not recorded which). The chain has TRBV28 and TRBJ1-4; a possible D gene is TRBD1 (6 bases). The TCR was taken from a woman aged 45-60 years who had recovered from COVID-19. DNA for the CDR3: TGTGCCAGCAGCCTCAACAGGGCTTCTAATGAAAAACTGTTTTTT. As protein: CASSLNRASNEKLFF.